This TCR beta chain was profiled in a study of blood T cell repertoires in COVID-19 (dated by TCRdb to 2018 to 2021). Regarding the research as a whole: The collaborator samples originated in the United States, Italy and Spain and spanned the acute and convalescent phases of COVID-19. The prospective study material was composed of cDNA or gDNA derived from T cells, B-cell-depleted T cells, or PBMCs. Where available, HLA class I and class II types were taken from metadata supplied by the sample provider and were not determined by assay-based typing. The samples were drawn from the first 160 participants of the ongoing ImmuneRACE study and from under 1,500 subjects provided by 6 global collaborators. A freely available public database, intended as a resource for researchers studying the immune response to SARS-CoV-2, is where the repertoires were released. Deeply sampled blood TCRbeta repertoires from subjects exposed to, actively infected with, or recovered from COVID-19 were included in the dataset. Nearly every sample came with metadata listing a de-identified subject ID, COVID-19 status, age in years and sex. Paper-wide results and their limitations: How much clinical and demographic metadata was included differed by source and by participant, and the metadata was provided uncurated.

V and J lose 2 bases and 2 bases, and a span of 6 bases separates them. The CDR3 runs 13 amino acids, cysteine and phenylalanine included. The retained sequence is limited to the CDR3, 39 bases, with the frame set at the first base. As encoded in the germline V gene, CDR1 is MNHEY while CDR2 is SVGAGI. The collaborating institutions used their own protocols to collect whole blood in K2EDTA tubes. For TCRbeta analysis, collaborators shipped samples as frozen whole blood, isolated PBMCs, or DNA extracted from either of those sample types. TCRbeta CDR3 regions were amplified from genomic DNA by means of the immunoSEQ Assay, a bias-controlled multiplex PCR. As for the original processing: The number of nucleated cells in each sample was estimated from the amplification of reference gene primers within the assay. Sequence reads were collapsed and filtered to measure the absolute abundance of every unique TCRbeta CDR3 rearrangement. For each sample, productive Simpson clonality was calculated as the square root of Simpson's diversity index over productive rearrangements. The table was pulled from immuneACCESS by TCRdb, which kept in-frame rearrangements only. Such tables lose some clones; where checked, under half of the loss comes from unresolved V genes, and the rest has no known cause. V and J calls and clone size are copied from that table; D and trimming were computed from the DNA. The table for this sample lists 60,000 to 80,000 clones; more than 85% of them were counted only once. The ten largest clones capture about 0.5% of the sample.

As concerns this clone: No antigen is known for it. Nothing much larger sits one base from this clone, and base qualities are not available.

The sequence joins TRBV6-5 to TRBJ2-5; the D gene identity is not certain. This clonotype originated in a man aged 60-69 years with acute or convalescent COVID-19. The specimen was peripheral blood. The CDR3 here reads CASSYGQQETQYF. DNA sequence: TGTGCCAGCAGTTACGGGCAGCAAGAGACCCAGTACTTC.